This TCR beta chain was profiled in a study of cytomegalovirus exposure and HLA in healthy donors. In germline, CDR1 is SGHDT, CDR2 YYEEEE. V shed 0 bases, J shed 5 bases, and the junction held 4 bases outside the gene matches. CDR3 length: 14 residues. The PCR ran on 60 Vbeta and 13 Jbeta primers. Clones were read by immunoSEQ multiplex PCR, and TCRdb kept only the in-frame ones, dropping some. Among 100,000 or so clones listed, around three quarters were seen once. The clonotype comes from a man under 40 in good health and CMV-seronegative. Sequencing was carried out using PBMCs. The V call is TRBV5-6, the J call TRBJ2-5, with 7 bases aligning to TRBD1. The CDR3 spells CASSLEGGWETQYF. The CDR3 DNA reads TGTGCCAGCAGCTTGGAAGGGGGCTGGGAGACCCAGTACTTC.